The 5 T cell receptor beta chains given below trace back to one sample, sequenced in a study of shared clonotypes between healthy human individuals. CD45RO-negative, CCR7-selected cells formed the naive CD8 fraction, which excluded terminally differentiated effector memory CD45RA+ cells. TCRdb's copy holds only in-frame clones and misses some; the assay was immunoSEQ multiplex PCR. The table lists over 800,000 clones, 90% to 95% of them singletons. Source material: naive CD8+ T cells sorted from blood. Receptor source: a man aged 25 to 45 in good health.

The rearrangement links TRBV7-3 to TRBJ2-3; 12 positions match TRBD2. V lost 4 bases to trimming and J lost 0 bases; unmatched junction nucleotides: 2. CDR3 length: 16 amino acids. CDR1 is SGHTA and CDR2 is FQGTGA in the germline V gene. This CDR3 is CASSSGTSGSTDTQYF. Written as DNA, the CDR3 is TGTGCCAGCAGCTCAGGGACTAGCGGGAGCACAGATACGCAGTATTTT.

The chain's CDR3 is CASSLYRDRVSEETQYF. CDR3 bases: TGTGCCAGCAGCTTATACCGGGACAGGGTTTCGGAAGAGACCCAGTACTTC. J is TRBJ2-5 and V is TRBV7-6, with TRBD1 identical over 9 bases. CDR1 is SGHVS, CDR2 FNYEAQ, per germline. This CDR3 has 17 residues. The ends lost 2 bases at V and 3 bases at J; junction bases unmatched: 10.

The gene calls are TRBV5-4 and TRBJ2-1; the match to TRBD2 covers 8 bases. The ends lost 7 bases at V and 9 bases at J; junction bases unmatched: 9. CDR1 is SGHNT and CDR2 is YYREEE in the germline V gene (reference sequence). The CDR3 runs to 13 residues. The CDR3 DNA is TGTGCCAGCTGGGTAGCGGGATGGGGTGAGCAGTTCTTC. Translated: CASWVAGWGEQFF.

V is TRBV27 and J is TRBJ2-1; 7 nucleotides agree with TRBD2. The CDR3 has 15 residues. The V segment lost 5 bases and the J segment 3 bases; nucleotides outside the gene matches: 7. Germline CDR1 is MNHEY and CDR2 is SMNVEV (reference sequence). The CDR3 region has the DNA TGTGCCAGCAGTCCTAGCGGACCTTACTACAATGAGCAGTTCTTC. This sequence encodes CASSPSGPYYNEQFF.

V and J are TRBV7-9 and TRBJ2-3, with 8 bases identical to TRBD2. V dropped 5 bases and J dropped 0; count of bases not matched to a gene: 7. The CDR3 has 16 residues. Germline CDR1 SEHNR, CDR2 FQNEAQ (reference sequence). For the CDR3, the DNA is TGTGCCAGCAGCCGTAGCCCTAGCGGGAGCACAGATACGCAGTATTTT. It is translated as CASSRSPSGSTDTQYF.